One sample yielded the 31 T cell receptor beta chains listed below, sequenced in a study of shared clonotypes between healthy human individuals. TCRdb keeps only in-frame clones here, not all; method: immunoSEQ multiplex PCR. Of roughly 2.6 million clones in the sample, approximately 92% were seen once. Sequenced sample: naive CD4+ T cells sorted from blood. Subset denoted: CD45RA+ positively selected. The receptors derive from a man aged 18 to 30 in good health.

The CDR3 region is CASSRQEVPDTQYF. The CDR3 bases are TGTGCCAGCAGTCGACAGGAGGTCCCAGATACGCAGTATTTT. The chain joins TRBV6-6 to TRBJ2-3; possibly TRBD1 for D (6 bases). The CDR3 sequence is 14 residues long. Germline CDR1 reads MNHNY; CDR2 reads SVGAGI (reference sequence). V was cut by 5 bases and J by 4 bases, with 13 bases left in between.

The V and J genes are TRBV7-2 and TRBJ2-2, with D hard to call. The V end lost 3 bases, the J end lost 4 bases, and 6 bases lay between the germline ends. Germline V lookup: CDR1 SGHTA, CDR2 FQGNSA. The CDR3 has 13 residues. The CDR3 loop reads CASSFTSTGELFF. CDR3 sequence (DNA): TGTGCCAGCAGCTTTACGAGCACCGGGGAGCTGTTTTTT.

The CDR3 spells CASSDNSGTRETQYF. CDR3 nucleotide sequence: TGTGCCAGCAGTGATAACTCCGGGACTCGAGAGACCCAGTACTTC. The genes are TRBV25-1 and TRBJ2-5; D possibly corresponds to TRBD2 (6 bases). V was pared by 3 bases and J by 4 bases, with 15 bases between. The germline CDR1 and CDR2 sequences are MGHDK and SYGVNS. This CDR3 region has 15 residues. The full variable domain, with the rest looked up from reference TRBV25-1 and TRBJ2-5, is EADIYQTPRYLVIGTGKKITLECSQTMGHDKMYWYQQDPGMELHLIHYSYGVNSTEKGDLSSESTVSRIRTEHFPLTLESARPSHTSQYLCASSDNSGTRETQYFGPGTRLLVL.

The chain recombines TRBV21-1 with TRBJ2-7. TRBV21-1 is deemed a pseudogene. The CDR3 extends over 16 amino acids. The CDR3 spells CASSRTWADLAYEQYF. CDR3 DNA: TGTGCCAGCAGCCGAACCTGGGCCGACTTGGCCTACGAGCAGTACTTC.

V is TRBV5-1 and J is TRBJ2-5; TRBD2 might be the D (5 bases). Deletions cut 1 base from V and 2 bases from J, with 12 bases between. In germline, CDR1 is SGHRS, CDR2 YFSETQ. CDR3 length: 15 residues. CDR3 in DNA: TGCGCCAGCAGCTTGAATGGTCGGGGTCAAGAGACCCAGTACTTC. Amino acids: CASSLNGRGQETQYF. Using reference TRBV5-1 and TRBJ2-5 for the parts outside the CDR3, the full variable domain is KAGVTQTPRYLIKTRGQQVTLSCSPISGHRSVSWYQQTPGQGLQFLFEYFSETQRNKGNFPGRFSGRQFSNSRSEMNVSTLELGDSALYLCASSLNGRGQETQYFGPGTRLLVL.

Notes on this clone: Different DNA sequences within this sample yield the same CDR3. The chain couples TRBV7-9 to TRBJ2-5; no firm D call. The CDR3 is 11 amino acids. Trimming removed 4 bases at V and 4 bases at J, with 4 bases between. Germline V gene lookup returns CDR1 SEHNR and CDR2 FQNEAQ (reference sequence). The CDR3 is CASSSTETQYF. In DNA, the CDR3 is TGTGCCAGCAGCTCGACAGAGACCCAGTACTTC.

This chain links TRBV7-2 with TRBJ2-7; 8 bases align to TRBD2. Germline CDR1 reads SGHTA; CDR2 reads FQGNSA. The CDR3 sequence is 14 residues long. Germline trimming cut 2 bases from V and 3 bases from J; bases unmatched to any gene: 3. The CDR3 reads CASSLSGGIYEQYF. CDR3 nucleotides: TGTGCCAGCAGCTTATCGGGGGGGATCTACGAGCAGTACTTC. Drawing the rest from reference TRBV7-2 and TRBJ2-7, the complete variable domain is GAGVSQSPSNKVTEKGKDVELRCDPISGHTALYWYRQSLGQGLEFLIYFQGNSAPDKSGLPSDRFSAERTGGSVSTLTIQRTQQEDSAVYLCASSLSGGIYEQYFGPGTRLTVT.

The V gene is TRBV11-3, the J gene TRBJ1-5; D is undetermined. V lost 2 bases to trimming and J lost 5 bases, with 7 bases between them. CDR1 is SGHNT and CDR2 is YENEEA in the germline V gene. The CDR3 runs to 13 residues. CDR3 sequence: CASSLFRDQPQHF. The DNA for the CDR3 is TGTGCCAGCAGCTTATTTAGAGATCAGCCCCAGCATTTT.

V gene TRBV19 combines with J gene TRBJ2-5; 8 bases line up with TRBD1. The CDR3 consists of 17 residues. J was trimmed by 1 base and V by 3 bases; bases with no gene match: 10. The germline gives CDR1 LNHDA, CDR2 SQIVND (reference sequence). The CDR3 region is CASSIVPLTGAQETQYF. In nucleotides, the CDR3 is TGTGCCAGTAGTATCGTCCCCCTGACAGGGGCCCAAGAGACCCAGTACTTC.

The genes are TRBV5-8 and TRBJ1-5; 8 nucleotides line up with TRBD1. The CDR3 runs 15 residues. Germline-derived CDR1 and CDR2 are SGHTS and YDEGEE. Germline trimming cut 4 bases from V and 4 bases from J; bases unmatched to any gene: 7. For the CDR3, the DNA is TGTGCCAGCAGCCAGACGACAGGGGTTAATCAGCCCCAGCATTTT. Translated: CASSQTTGVNQPQHF.

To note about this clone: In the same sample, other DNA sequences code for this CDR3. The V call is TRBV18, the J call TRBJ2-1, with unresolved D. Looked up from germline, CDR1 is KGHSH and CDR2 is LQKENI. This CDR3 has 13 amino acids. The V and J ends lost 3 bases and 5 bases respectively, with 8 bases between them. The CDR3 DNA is TGTGCCAGCTCACCCCCCGGCGACAATGAGCAGTTCTTC. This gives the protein CASSPPGDNEQFF.

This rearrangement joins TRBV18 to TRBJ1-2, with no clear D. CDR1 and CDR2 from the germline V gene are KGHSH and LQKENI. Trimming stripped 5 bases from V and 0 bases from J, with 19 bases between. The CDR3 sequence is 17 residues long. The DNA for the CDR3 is TGTGCCAGCTCAGACACAGCCTCAAGCCTTACTAACTATGGCTACACCTTC. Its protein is CASSDTASSLTNYGYTF.

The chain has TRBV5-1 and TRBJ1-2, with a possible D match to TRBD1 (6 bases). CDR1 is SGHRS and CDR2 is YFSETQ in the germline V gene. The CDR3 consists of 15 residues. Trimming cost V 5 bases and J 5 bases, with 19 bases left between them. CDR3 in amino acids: CASSVNGGAMYGYTF. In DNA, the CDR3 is TGCGCCAGCAGTGTAAACGGGGGGGCGATGTATGGCTACACCTTC.

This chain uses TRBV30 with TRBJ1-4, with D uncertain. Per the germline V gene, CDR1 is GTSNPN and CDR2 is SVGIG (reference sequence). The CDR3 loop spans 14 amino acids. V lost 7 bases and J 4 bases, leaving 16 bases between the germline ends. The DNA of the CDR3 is TGTGCCTCTACCGAGCGGGGAATTAATGAAAAACTGTTTTTT. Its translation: CASTERGINEKLFF.

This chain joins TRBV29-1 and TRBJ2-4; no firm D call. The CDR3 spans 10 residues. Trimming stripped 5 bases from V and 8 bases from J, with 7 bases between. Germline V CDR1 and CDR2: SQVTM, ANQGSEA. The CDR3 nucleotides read TGCAGCGTTCTGGGCGACATTCAGTACTTC. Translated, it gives CSVLGDIQYF.

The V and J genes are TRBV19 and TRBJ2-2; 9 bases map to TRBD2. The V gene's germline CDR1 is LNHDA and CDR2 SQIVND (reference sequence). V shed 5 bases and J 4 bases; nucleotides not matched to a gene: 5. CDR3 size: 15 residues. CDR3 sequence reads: CASSRLAELTGELFF. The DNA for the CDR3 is TGTGCCAGTAGTCGACTAGCGGAGCTCACCGGGGAGCTGTTTTTT.

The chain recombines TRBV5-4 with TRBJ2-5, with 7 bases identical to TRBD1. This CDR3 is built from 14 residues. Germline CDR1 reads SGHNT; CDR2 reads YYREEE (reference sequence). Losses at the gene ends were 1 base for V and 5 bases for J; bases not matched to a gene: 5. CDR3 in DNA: TGTGCCAGCAGCTTGCTCGACAGGGCGGAGACCCAGTACTTC. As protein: CASSLLDRAETQYF.

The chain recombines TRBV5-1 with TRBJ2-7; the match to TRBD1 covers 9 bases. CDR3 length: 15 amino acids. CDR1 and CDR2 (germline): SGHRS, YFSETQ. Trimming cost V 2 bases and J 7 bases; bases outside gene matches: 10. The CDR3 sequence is CASSFMDRGGGEQYF. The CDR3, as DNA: TGCGCCAGCAGCTTCATGGACAGGGGCGGAGGGGAGCAGTACTTC.

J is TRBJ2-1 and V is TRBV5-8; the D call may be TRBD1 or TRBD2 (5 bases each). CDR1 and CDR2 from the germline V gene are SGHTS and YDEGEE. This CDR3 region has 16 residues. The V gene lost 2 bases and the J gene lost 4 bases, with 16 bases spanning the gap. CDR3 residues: CASSFPGTHGYNEQFF. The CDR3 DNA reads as TGTGCCAGCAGCTTCCCCGGGACCCACGGGTACAATGAGCAGTTCTTC. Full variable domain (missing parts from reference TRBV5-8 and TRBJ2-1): EAGVTQSPTHLIKTRGQQATLRCSPISGHTSVYWYQQALGLGLQFLLWYDEGEERNRGNFPPRFSGRQFPNYSSELNVNALELEDSALYLCASSFPGTHGYNEQFFGPGTRLTVL.

The CDR3 spells CASSSWTGKTYEQYF. In DNA, the CDR3 is TGTGCCAGCAGCTCTTGGACAGGGAAAACCTACGAGCAGTACTTC. The gene calls are TRBV6-6 and TRBJ2-7; 8 bases map to TRBD1. The CDR3 has 15 amino acids. V lost 6 bases to trimming and J lost 2 bases; unmatched junction nucleotides: 9. Germline loops: CDR1 MNHNY, CDR2 SVGAGI (reference sequence).

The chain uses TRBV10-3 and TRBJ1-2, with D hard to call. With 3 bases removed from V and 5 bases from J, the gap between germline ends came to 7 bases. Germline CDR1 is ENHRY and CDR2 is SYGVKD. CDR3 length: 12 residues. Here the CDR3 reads CAISDERYGYTF. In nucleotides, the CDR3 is TGTGCCATCAGTGATGAACGGTATGGCTACACCTTC.

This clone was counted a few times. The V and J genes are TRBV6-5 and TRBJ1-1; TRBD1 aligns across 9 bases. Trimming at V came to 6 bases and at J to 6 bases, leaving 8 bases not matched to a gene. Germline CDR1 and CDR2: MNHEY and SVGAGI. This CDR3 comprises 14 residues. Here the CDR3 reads CASSLYRGRAEAFF. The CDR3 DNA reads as TGTGCCAGCAGCCTCTACAGGGGGCGGGCTGAAGCTTTCTTT.

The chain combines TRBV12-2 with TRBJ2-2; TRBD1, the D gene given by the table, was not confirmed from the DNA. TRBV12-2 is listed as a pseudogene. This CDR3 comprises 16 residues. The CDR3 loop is CASRAWGRANTGELFF. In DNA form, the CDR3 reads TGTGCAAGTCGGGCTTGGGGCAGGGCAAACACCGGGGAGCTGTTTTTT.

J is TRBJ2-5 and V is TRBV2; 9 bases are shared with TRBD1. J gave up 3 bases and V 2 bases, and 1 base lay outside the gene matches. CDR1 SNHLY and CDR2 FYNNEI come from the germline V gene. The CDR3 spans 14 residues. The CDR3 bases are TGTGCCAGCAGTGAAAGGACAGGGGAAGAGACCCAGTACTTC. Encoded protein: CASSERTGEETQYF.

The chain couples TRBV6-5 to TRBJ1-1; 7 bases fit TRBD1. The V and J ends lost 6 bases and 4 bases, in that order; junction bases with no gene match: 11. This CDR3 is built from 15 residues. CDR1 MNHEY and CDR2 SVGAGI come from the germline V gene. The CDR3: CASSQLDRDGTEAFF. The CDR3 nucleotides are TGTGCCAGCAGCCAACTCGACAGGGACGGCACTGAAGCTTTCTTT.

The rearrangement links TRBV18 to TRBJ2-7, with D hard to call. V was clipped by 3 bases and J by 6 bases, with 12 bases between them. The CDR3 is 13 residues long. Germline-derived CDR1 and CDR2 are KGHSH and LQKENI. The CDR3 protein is CASSPEVWAEQYF. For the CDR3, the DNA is TGTGCCAGCTCACCGGAAGTGTGGGCCGAGCAGTACTTC. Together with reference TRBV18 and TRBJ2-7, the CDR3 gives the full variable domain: NAGVMQNPRHLVRRRGQEARLRCSPMKGHSHVYWYRQLPEEGLKFMVYLQKENIIDESGMPKERFSAEFPKEGPSILRIQQVVRGDSAAYFCASSPEVWAEQYFGPGTRLTVT.

The CDR3 loop is CASSQVGQGIYEQYF. Written as DNA, the CDR3 is TGCGCCAGCAGCCAAGTCGGTCAGGGGATCTACGAGCAGTACTTC. V is TRBV4-3 and J is TRBJ2-7; a weak D match, TRBD1 (6 bases). The CDR3 covers 15 residues. Per germline, CDR1 LGHNA and CDR2 YSLEER. Between the trimmed V and J ends, which lost 1 base and 3 bases, there was a span of 13 bases.

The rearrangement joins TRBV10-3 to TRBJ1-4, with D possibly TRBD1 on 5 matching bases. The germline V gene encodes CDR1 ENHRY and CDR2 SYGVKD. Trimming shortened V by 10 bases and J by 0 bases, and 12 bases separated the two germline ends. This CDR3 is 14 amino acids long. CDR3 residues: CATRGSATNEKLFF. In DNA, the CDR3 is TGTGCCACGCGGGGCAGTGCAACTAATGAAAAACTGTTTTTT.

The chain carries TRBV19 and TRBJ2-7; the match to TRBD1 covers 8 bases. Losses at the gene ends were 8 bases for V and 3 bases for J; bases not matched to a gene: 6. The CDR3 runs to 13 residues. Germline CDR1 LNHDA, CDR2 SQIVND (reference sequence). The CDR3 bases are TGTGCCAGTTCCTCGACAGGGGACTACGAGCAGTACTTC. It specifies CASSSTGDYEQYF.

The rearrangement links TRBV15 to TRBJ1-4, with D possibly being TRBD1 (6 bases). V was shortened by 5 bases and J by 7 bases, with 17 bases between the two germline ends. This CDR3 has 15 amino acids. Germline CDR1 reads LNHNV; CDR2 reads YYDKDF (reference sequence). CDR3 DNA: TGTGCCACCAGCCCACAGGGAACTAGTAGTGAAAAACTGTTTTTT. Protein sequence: CATSPQGTSSEKLFF.

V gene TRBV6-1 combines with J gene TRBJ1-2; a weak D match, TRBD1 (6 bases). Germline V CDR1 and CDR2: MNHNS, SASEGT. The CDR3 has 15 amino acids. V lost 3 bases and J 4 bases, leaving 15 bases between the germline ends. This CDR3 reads CASSDGGQIFYGYTF. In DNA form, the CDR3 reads TGTGCCAGCAGTGATGGTGGACAGATATTCTATGGCTACACCTTC.